One and the same sample provided the 7 T cell receptor beta chains below, sequenced in a study of siplizumab effects on memory and regulatory T cells (dated by TCRdb to the late 2010s). Libraries were constructed by the immunoSEQ multiplex PCR assay. This is the immuneACCESS table as TCRdb keeps it, with only in-frame sequences that have V and J called. A part of the clones is gone; compared with another copy, unresolved V genes explain less than half, and the rest is unexplained. The sample table records over 100,000 clones; under 95% of these occur just once. The ten top clones hold 0.75% of the sample. The specimen was Tregs sorted from blood. The receptors derive from a human donor in good health.

The chain combines TRBV9 with TRBJ1-2; D is undetermined. Trimming pared 0 bases from V and 8 bases from J, leaving 8 bases between. The CDR3 extends over 12 amino acids. Germline values: CDR1 SGDLS, CDR2 YYNGEE. The DNA for the CDR3 is TGTGCCAGCAGCGTAGCTTCTCGAGGCTACACCTTC. Its protein product is CASSVASRGYTF.

The chain uses TRBV4-2 and TRBJ1-2; unclear D gene. This CDR3 has 14 residues. Germline CDR1 and CDR2: LGHNA and YNFKEQ. Trimming cost V 0 bases and J 4 bases, with 9 bases left between them. CDR3 in DNA: TGTGCCAGCAGCCAAGATGAGGGTAGCTATGGCTACACCTTC. The encoded protein is CASSQDEGSYGYTF.

This clone appeared once. The chain employs TRBV11-2 and TRBJ2-1; D is uncertain. The CDR3 has 15 residues. CDR1 and CDR2 from the germline V gene are SGHAT and FQNNGV. V was cut by 4 bases and J by 4 bases, with 14 bases left in between. CDR3 sequence (DNA): TGTGCCAGCAGCTCTCTGGGCCGCCGATACAATGAGCAGTTCTTC. Protein sequence: CASSSLGRRYNEQFF.

V and J are TRBV19 and TRBJ1-4, with TRBD1 matching 7 bases. In germline, CDR1 is LNHDA, CDR2 SQIVND (reference sequence). The CDR3 covers 13 residues. The J segment lost 8 bases and the V segment lost 9 bases, leaving 9 bases of the junction unmatched. In nucleotides, the CDR3 is TGTGCCAGCGCCGGGACAGAAAGGGAAAAACTGTTTTTT. This sequence encodes CASAGTEREKLFF.

The chain joins TRBV30 to TRBJ2-2; D is undetermined. Germline values: CDR1 GTSNPN, CDR2 SVGIG (reference sequence). Trimming stripped 4 bases from V and 5 bases from J, with 5 bases between. This CDR3 spans 11 amino acids. The CDR3 reads CAWTLTGELFF. DNA of the CDR3: TGTGCCTGGACCCTAACCGGGGAGCTGTTTTTT.

This clone showed up just a few times. The rearrangement links TRBV11-3 to TRBJ2-1; 8 nucleotides line up with TRBD2. From germline, CDR1 is SGHNT and CDR2 YENEEA. Unmatched junction bases numbered 9, after V lost 6 bases and J lost 2 bases. The CDR3 spans 16 residues. The CDR3 sequence: CASSLYGRGAYNEQFF. The DNA of the CDR3 is TGTGCCAGCAGTCTTTACGGGAGGGGAGCCTACAATGAGCAGTTCTTC. Full variable domain (rest looked up from reference TRBV11-3 and TRBJ2-1): EAGVVQSPRYKIIEKKQPVAFWCNPISGHNTLYWYLQNLGQGPELLIRYENEEAVDDSQLPKDRFSAERLKGVDSTLKIQPAELGDSAVYLCASSLYGRGAYNEQFFGPGTRLTVL.

The chain joins TRBV10-3 to TRBJ2-1, with TRBD2 matching 10 bases. CDR1 ENHRY and CDR2 SYGVKD come from the germline V gene. The CDR3 runs 15 residues. The trim removed 4 bases at V and 9 bases at J, leaving 9 bases unmatched. DNA of the CDR3: TGTGCCATCAGTGTTTCTAGCGGGAGAATCGGTGAGCAGTTCTTC. The encoded protein is CAISVSSGRIGEQFF.